The rows below give T cell receptor beta chains drawn from one sample of a study of blood T cells in healthy people across ages. One entry per CDR3 protein, called by TCRdb with MiXCR from the 5' RACE reads. The sample contains 1.5 million to 2 million distinct CDR3 sequences, about 49% of which appear only once. The sequenced sample consisted of blood. Every receptor here comes from a woman aged 40 to 50 in good health. Each CDR3 is given with its conserved first and last residue. A D gene is named only where the DNA matches it firmly. Only some rows state a clone size, as once, few, many or a class for expanded clones.

J	D	V	length	size	CDR3	DNA
TRBJ1-1	-	TRBV2	14	-	CASSADLKNTEAFF	TGTGCCAGCAGTGCGGACCTTAAGAACACTGAAGCTTTCTTT
TRBJ1-2	TRBD1	TRBV2	14	few	CASSEQTGRYGYTF	TGTGCCAGCAGTGAACAGACAGGGCGCTATGGCTACACCTTC
TRBJ1-2	-	TRBV12-3/TRBV12-4	15	few	CASSNSQGLRFGYTF	TGTGCCAGCAGTAATTCACAGGGTTTGAGATTTGGCTACACCTTC
TRBJ2-7	-	TRBV6-5	15	few	CASSYGWASKREQYF	TGTGCCAGCAGTTATGGGTGGGCGTCGAAGAGGGAGCAGTACTTC
TRBJ1-2	-	TRBV28	14	-	CASSPPDRNYGYTF	TGTGCCAGCAGTCCTCCCGACAGAAACTATGGCTACACCTTC
TRBJ2-5	-	TRBV25-1	15	few	CASSESDYPQETQYF	TGTGCCAGCAGTGAATCGGACTACCCCCAAGAGACCCAGTACTTC
TRBJ1-2	-	TRBV20-1	16	few	CSARDDSRGWGYGYTF	TGCAGTGCTAGAGATGATAGCAGGGGTTGGGGATATGGCTACACCTTC
TRBJ2-6	-	TRBV4-1	15	-	CASSQVATWANVLTF	TGCGCCAGCAGCCAAGTTGCTACCTGGGCCAACGTCCTGACTTTC
TRBJ2-1	-	TRBV9	16	-	CASSVWGQGNVDEQFF	TGTGCCAGCAGCGTATGGGGGCAGGGTAACGTCGATGAGCAGTTCTTC
TRBJ2-1	TRBD2	TRBV20-1	16	-	CSAIRTSGGNQETQFF	TGCAGTGCTATACGGACTAGCGGGGGGAACCAAGAGACCCAGTTCTTC
TRBJ1-2	-	TRBV4-1	13	-	CASSHRAVPRYTF	TGCGCCAGCAGCCACCGGGCCGTTCCTCGGTACACCTTC
TRBJ2-7	TRBD1	TRBV2	14	few	CASLPGGRGYEQYF	TGTGCCAGTCTTCCAGGGGGAAGGGGCTACGAGCAGTACTTC
TRBJ2-1	-	TRBV7-2	16	-	CASSLRIARIDNEQFF	TGTGCCAGCAGCTTACGAATCGCCAGGATTGACAATGAGCAGTTCTTC
TRBJ2-1	-	TRBV6-5	13	once	CASSYFQGYEQFF	TGTGCCAGCAGTTACTTCCAGGGTTACGAGCAGTTCTTC
TRBJ2-5	TRBD1	TRBV20-1	14	few	CSAFYGTGGSTQYF	TGCAGTGCCTTTTATGGGACAGGTGGCTCGACCCAGTACTTC
TRBJ1-2	TRBD1	TRBV20-1	16	once	CSASPGQILSGYGYTF	TGCAGTGCTAGCCCGGGACAGATCTTGTCAGGCTATGGCTACACCTTC
TRBJ2-7	TRBD2	TRBV20-1	14	few	CSAPPAGSAYEQYF	TGCAGTGCTCCACCAGCGGGGTCCGCCTACGAGCAGTACTTC
TRBJ2-4	TRBD2	TRBV7-2	16	-	CASSLGLAGAKNIQYF	TGTGCCAGCAGCTTAGGACTAGCGGGGGCCAAAAACATTCAGTACTTC
TRBJ1-2	-	TRBV7-9	19	-	CASSQSEIGVTRAHYGYTF	TGTGCCAGCAGCCAATCCGAAATCGGGGTGACTCGGGCCCACTATGGCTACACCTTC
TRBJ1-1	-	TRBV7-9	14	-	CASSLVGGRSEAFF	TGTGCCAGCAGCTTAGTCGGGGGACGGAGTGAAGCTTTCTTT
TRBJ1-5	-	TRBV7-9	15	-	CASSLGSVPNQPQHF	TGTGCCAGCAGCTTAGGTTCCGTACCCAATCAGCCCCAGCATTTT
TRBJ1-2	TRBD1	TRBV3-1	13	-	CASSQAGGTSYTF	TGTGCCAGCAGCCAAGCAGGGGGCACGAGCTACACCTTC
TRBJ2-3	TRBD2	TRBV7-9	15	-	CASSPTSSNTDTQYF	TGTGCCAGCAGCCCGACTAGCTCAAACACAGATACGCAGTATTTT
TRBJ2-3	-	TRBV6-2/TRBV6-3	15	-	CASSYPRVGTDTQYF	TGTGCCAGCAGTTACCCCAGGGTTGGCACAGATACGCAGTATTTT
TRBJ2-7	-	TRBV2	15	-	CASKRGTTMDYEQYF	TGTGCCAGCAAAAGGGGGACTACGATGGACTACGAGCAGTACTTC
TRBJ2-4	TRBD1	TRBV6-5	14	-	CASSRWDSENIQYF	TGTGCCAGCAGCCGGTGGGACAGCGAAAACATTCAGTACTTC
TRBJ2-3	TRBD2	TRBV3-1	17	-	CASSQVPASGRTDTQYF	TGTGCCAGCAGCCAAGTCCCGGCTAGCGGCCGCACAGATACGCAGTATTTT
TRBJ2-3	-	TRBV29-1	17	-	CSVDSSLGDLSTDTQYF	TGCAGCGTTGACTCGAGCTTGGGGGACCTAAGCACAGATACGCAGTATTTT
TRBJ1-2	-	TRBV29-1	14	-	CSVRGRVSNYGYTF	TGCAGCGTCCGTGGCAGGGTATCTAACTATGGCTACACCTTC
TRBJ1-1	-	TRBV6-6	15	once	CASITPTGWSTEAFF	TGTGCCAGCATCACACCCACAGGGTGGTCTACTGAAGCTTTCTTT
TRBJ1-2	-	TRBV29-1	11	few	CSVAVGPGYTF	TGCAGCGTTGCTGTGGGGCCTGGCTACACCTTC
TRBJ2-5	TRBD2	TRBV4-2	16	-	CASSHQLAGVQETQYF	TGTGCCAGCAGCCATCAACTAGCGGGGGTTCAAGAGACCCAGTACTTC
TRBJ1-4	-	TRBV4-1	15	-	CASSQESALSEKLFF	TGCGCCAGCAGCCAAGAGTCCGCTTTGAGTGAAAAACTGTTTTTT
TRBJ2-5	TRBD2	TRBV20-1	19	-	CSARDPLYSSGGEEETQYF	TGCAGTGCTAGAGATCCACTGTATTCTAGCGGGGGAGAAGAAGAGACCCAGTACTTC
TRBJ2-4	TRBD2	TRBV19	16	-	CASGIRREGAKNIQYF	TGTGCCAGTGGGATAAGAAGGGAGGGAGCCAAAAACATTCAGTACTTC
TRBJ2-5	TRBD2	TRBV20-1	13	-	CTAPSGGGETQYF	TGCACAGCGCCTAGCGGGGGGGGAGAGACCCAGTACTTC
TRBJ1-2	-	TRBV4-1	14	-	CASSQVEGDYGYTF	TGCGCCAGCAGCCAAGTGGAGGGGGACTATGGCTACACCTTC
TRBJ2-3	TRBD2	TRBV4-3	15	few	CASSQVQGLADTQYF	TGCGCCAGCAGCCAAGTACAGGGACTAGCAGATACGCAGTATTTT
TRBJ2-1	TRBD2	TRBV20-1	15	-	CSARPSGGPYNEQFF	TGCAGTGCTAGGCCTAGCGGGGGGCCCTACAATGAGCAGTTCTTC
TRBJ2-3	-	TRBV20-1	14	-	CSTRRGPLTDTQYF	TGCAGTACCCGGAGGGGGCCCCTGACAGATACGCAGTATTTT
TRBJ2-1	-	TRBV10-3	13	-	CAISADRLNEQFF	TGTGCCATCTCCGCGGACAGACTAAATGAGCAGTTCTTC